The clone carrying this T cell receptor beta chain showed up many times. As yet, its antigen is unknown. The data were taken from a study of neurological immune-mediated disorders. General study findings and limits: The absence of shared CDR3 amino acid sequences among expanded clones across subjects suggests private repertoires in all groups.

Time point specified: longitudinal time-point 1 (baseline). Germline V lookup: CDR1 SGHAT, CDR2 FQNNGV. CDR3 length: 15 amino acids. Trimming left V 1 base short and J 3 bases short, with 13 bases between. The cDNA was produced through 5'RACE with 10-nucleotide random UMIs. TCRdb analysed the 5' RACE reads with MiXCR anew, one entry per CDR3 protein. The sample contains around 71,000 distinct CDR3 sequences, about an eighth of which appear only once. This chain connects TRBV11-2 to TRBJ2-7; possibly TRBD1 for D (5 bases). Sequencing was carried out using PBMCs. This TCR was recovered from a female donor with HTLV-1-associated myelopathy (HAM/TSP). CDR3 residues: CASSLAAGFHYEQYF. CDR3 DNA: TGTGCCAGCAGCTTAGCGGCAGGGTTTCACTACGAGCAGTACTTC.